This is a list of T cell receptor beta chains from one sample in a study of response to subunit inactivated influenza vaccine. TCRdb re-derived calls from the RT-PCR reads in MiXCR, one entry per CDR3 protein. The table includes a few hundred thousand distinct CDR3 sequences, 12% to 15% detected once. Sample: PBMCs from blood, taken less than 13 days after vaccination. The receptor set was obtained from a man in his fifties who received an inactivated influenza vaccine. The CDR3 runs from the conserved cysteine through the conserved F or W. The D gene is left open where the match is weak. Size is omitted from some rows. Given values are once, few, many or a class for expanded clones.

j_call | d_call | clone_size | v_call | cdr3_nt | cdr3_aa
TRBJ1-6 | - | - | TRBV28 | TGTGCCAGCCGGGACGGAAAAAGCTCCTATAATTCACCCCTCCACTTT | CASRDGKSSYNSPLHF
TRBJ2-7 | TRBD1 | - | TRBV6-1 | TGTGCCAGCACCTCATCACACCGGGACAGGTCCTACGAGCAGTACTTC | CASTSSHRDRSYEQYF
TRBJ2-1 | - | few | TRBV28 | TGTGCCAGCAGTTTGAAGTATGAGCAGTTCTTC | CASSLKYEQFF
TRBJ2-1 | TRBD2 | few | TRBV20-1 | TGCAGTGCTAGAGGGAGCGGGGCGGAGGGGTTCTTC | CSARGSGAEGFF
TRBJ2-7 | - | - | TRBV9 | TGTGCCAGCAGCCCCCGCGTCGGAGCCTACGAGCAGTACTTC | CASSPRVGAYEQYF
TRBJ2-5 | - | - | TRBV4-1 | TGCGCCAGCAGCCAAGGCCTCGCAGACTACCAGTACTTC | CASSQGLADYQYF
TRBJ2-2 | TRBD2 | few | TRBV12-3/TRBV12-4 | TGTGCCAGCGGGAGGACTAGCGGGTCCGGGGAGCTGTTTTTT | CASGRTSGSGELFF
TRBJ1-2 | - | few | TRBV12-5 | TGTGCTAGTGGTTTGGACGGGACCCGAAGCTCTGGCTACACCTTC | CASGLDGTRSSGYTF
TRBJ1-1 | TRBD1 | - | TRBV12-3/TRBV12-4 | TGTGCCAGCAGTAAAGGACAGGGGCACACTGAAGCTTTCTTT | CASSKGQGHTEAFF
TRBJ1-1 | TRBD1 | few | TRBV14 | TGTGCCAGCAGCCAAGATCCCCGGGACAGGGGAAGGAACACTGAAGCTTTCTTT | CASSQDPRDRGRNTEAFF
TRBJ2-7 | - | few | TRBV6-5 | TGTGCCAGCAGTTACTATATCGGTTCCTACGAGCAGTACTTC | CASSYYIGSYEQYF
TRBJ1-2 | - | - | TRBV10-3 | TGTGCCATCAGTGAATCGGGCGATGCTAACTATGGCTACACCTTC | CAISESGDANYGYTF
TRBJ2-5 | TRBD1 | - | TRBV10-3 | TGTGCCATCAGTGAGTCGCGACAGGGCGGGGAGACCCAGTACTTC | CAISESRQGGETQYF
TRBJ1-1 | - | few | TRBV6-1 | TGCGCAATCGGGGGGCCCTGGGACACTGAAGCTTTCTTT | CAIGGPWDTEAFF
TRBJ2-7 | TRBD2 | - | TRBV6-2/TRBV6-3 | TGTGCCAGCAGGGACTTTAGCGGGACCCAGTACGAGCAGTACTTC | CASRDFSGTQYEQYF
TRBJ1-1 | - | few | TRBV6-1 | TGTGCCAGCAGTACGGGCGCGGGGAGCACTGAAGCTTTCTTT | CASSTGAGSTEAFF
TRBJ2-5 | TRBD1 | many | TRBV4-1 | TGCGCCAGCAGCCAAGATGGACAGGGGGAAGAGACCCAGTACTTC | CASSQDGQGEETQYF
TRBJ2-5 | - | - | TRBV5-1 | TGCGCCAGCAGCTTGGTTCCAGGGACCCAAGAGACCCAGTACTTC | CASSLVPGTQETQYF
TRBJ1-1 | - | - | TRBV28 | TGTGCCAGCAGGCCCTCGGGGGGGGCCGGATGGAAGGCTTTCTTT | CASRPSGGAGWKAFF
TRBJ2-3 | - | few | TRBV12-3/TRBV12-4 | TGTGCCAGCAGTTTAGGGGTCTCTCTCGGGAATACGCAGTATTTT | CASSLGVSLGNTQYF
TRBJ2-7 | TRBD1 | few | TRBV2 | TGTGCCAGCAAGACGGGGACAGGGGAAAGCGAGCAGTACTTC | CASKTGTGESEQYF
TRBJ2-2 | - | few | TRBV19 | TGTGCCAGTAGTACCCTCGGGGGAGGGGAGCTGTTTTTT | CASSTLGGGELFF
TRBJ2-3 | - | - | TRBV24-1 | TGTGCCACCAGTGTTTTACTTGGGGCAACAGATACGCAGTATTTT | CATSVLLGATDTQYF
TRBJ1-5 | - | - | TRBV21-1 | TGTGCCAGCAGCAAAGGCGTGAGCAATCAGCCCCAGCATTTT | CASSKGVSNQPQHF
TRBJ2-3 | - | - | TRBV5-1 | TGCGCCAGCAGCCTAACCGGGGCAGGGGCAAATACGCAGTATTTT | CASSLTGAGANTQYF
TRBJ2-7 | - | - | TRBV11-2 | TGTGCCAGCAGCCAAACCGAACGCCGGGACATCGAGCAGTACTTC | CASSQTERRDIEQYF
TRBJ2-2 | - | - | TRBV7-9 | TGTGCCAGCAGTCTTGCAGGGACCGGGGAGCTGCTTTTT | CASSLAGTGELLF
TRBJ2-1 | - | few | TRBV12-3/TRBV12-4 | TGTGCCAGCAGTCTCAGGGATCATGAGCAGTTCTTC | CASSLRDHEQFF
TRBJ1-3 | - | few | TRBV5-1 | TGCGCCAGCAGCTTGGCTGGGGACAACAGAAACACCATATATTTT | CASSLAGDNRNTIYF
TRBJ2-3 | - | - | TRBV4-2 | TGTGCCAGCAGCCAAGCCCCTGGGGGGGGGCCTTTGGGCACAGATACGCAGTATTTT | CASSQAPGGGPLGTDTQYF
TRBJ2-7 | - | - | TRBV12-3/TRBV12-4 | TGTGCCAGCAGTTTGTGGGCCTACGAGCAGTACTTC | CASSLWAYEQYF
TRBJ1-2 | TRBD1 | few | TRBV20-1 | TGCAGTGCTAGGGGGCAGGGGGCCAACTATGGCTACACCTTC | CSARGQGANYGYTF
TRBJ2-1 | TRBD1 | few | TRBV9 | TGTGCCAGCAGCGTAGCTACAGGACAGGGAATCTACAATGAGCAGTTCTTC | CASSVATGQGIYNEQFF